One sample yielded the 7 T cell receptor beta chains listed below, sequenced in a study of cytomegalovirus exposure and HLA in healthy donors. A multiplex PCR was run with 60 Vbeta primers and 13 Jbeta primers. This table comes from immunoSEQ multiplex PCR, and its TCRdb copy is limited to in-frame clones, with some not included. Of about 130,000 clones listed, 76% were seen once; the top ten hold 2.5% to 3.5%. The sample taken for sequencing was PBMCs. Receptor source: a middle-aged man in good health and CMV-seronegative.

The chain has TRBV2 and TRBJ1-2; D is perhaps TRBD1 (5 bases). The CDR3 runs 13 residues. The germline V and J ends were trimmed by 7 bases and 8 bases, with 17 bases remaining between them. The germline gives CDR1 SNHLY, CDR2 FYNNEI. The CDR3 DNA sequence: TGTGCCAGCAATCAGGGACTCACGCAAGGCTACACCTTC. Encoded protein: CASNQGLTQGYTF.

This clone has only a few counts. In DNA, the CDR3 is TGTGCCAGCAGTAGAAGACAGACTGCCCCAAACTATGGCTACACCTTC. Its protein product is CASSRRQTAPNYGYTF. The genes are TRBV28 and TRBJ1-2, with D perhaps matching TRBD1 (5 bases). V gave up 5 bases and J gave up 2 bases, with 18 bases separating them. The germline CDR1 and CDR2 sequences are MDHEN and SYDVKM. This CDR3 region has 16 residues.

The chain links TRBV5-6 to TRBJ2-7; 7 nucleotides align to TRBD2. V lost 2 bases and J lost 3; bases outside the gene matches: 5. The CDR3 spans 14 residues. Germline CDR1 and CDR2: SGHDT and YYEEEE. CDR3 region: CASSLWRGSYEQYF. The CDR3 region has the DNA TGTGCCAGCAGCTTATGGCGGGGGAGCTACGAGCAGTACTTC.

J is TRBJ2-1 and V is TRBV7-2; D is undetermined. CDR3 size: 13 residues. In germline, CDR1 is SGHTA, CDR2 FQGNSA. V was clipped by 1 base and J by 9 bases, with 10 bases between them. CDR3 sequence (DNA): TGTGCCAGCAGCTTAGGGCTTCGGAGTGAGCAGTTCTTC. It translates to CASSLGLRSEQFF.

This chain connects TRBV18 to TRBJ2-7; unclear D gene. The germline CDR1 and CDR2 sequences are KGHSH and LQKENI. The CDR3 has 11 residues. The V end lost 4 bases, the J end lost 7 bases, and 8 bases lay between the germline ends. CDR3 protein: CASSLNGEQYF. The DNA of the CDR3 is TGTGCCAGCTCACTGAACGGGGAGCAGTACTTC.

The chain carries TRBV2 and TRBJ2-7; 10 nucleotides align to TRBD1. Germline values: CDR1 SNHLY, CDR2 FYNNEI. The trim removed 6 bases at V and 9 bases at J, leaving 8 bases unmatched. The CDR3 spans 13 residues. CDR3 protein: CASRAGQGVAQYF. Written as DNA, the CDR3 is TGTGCCAGCAGGGCCGGACAGGGGGTCGCGCAGTACTTC. The complete variable domain, with remaining parts taken from reference TRBV2 and TRBJ2-7, reads EPEVTQTPSHQVTQMGQEVILRCVPISNHLYFYWYRQILGQKVEFLVSFYNNEISEKSEIFDDQFSVERPDGSNFTLKIRSTKLEDSAMYFCASRAGQGVAQYFGPGTRLTVT.

This rearrangement joins TRBV11-2 to TRBJ1-1; D unresolved. Germline CDR1 is SGHAT and CDR2 is FQNNGV. Between the trimmed V and J ends, which lost 5 bases and 1 base, there was a span of 8 bases. The CDR3 is 13 amino acids. The CDR3 sequence: CASSRGQNTEAFF. Written as DNA, the CDR3 is TGTGCCAGCAGCCGAGGCCAGAACACTGAAGCTTTCTTT. Together with reference TRBV11-2 and TRBJ1-1, the CDR3 gives the full variable domain: EAGVAQSPRYKIIEKRQSVAFWCNPISGHATLYWYQQILGQGPKLLIQFQNNGVVDDSQLPKDRFSAERLKGVDSTLKIQPAKLEDSAVYLCASSRGQNTEAFFGQGTRLTVV.